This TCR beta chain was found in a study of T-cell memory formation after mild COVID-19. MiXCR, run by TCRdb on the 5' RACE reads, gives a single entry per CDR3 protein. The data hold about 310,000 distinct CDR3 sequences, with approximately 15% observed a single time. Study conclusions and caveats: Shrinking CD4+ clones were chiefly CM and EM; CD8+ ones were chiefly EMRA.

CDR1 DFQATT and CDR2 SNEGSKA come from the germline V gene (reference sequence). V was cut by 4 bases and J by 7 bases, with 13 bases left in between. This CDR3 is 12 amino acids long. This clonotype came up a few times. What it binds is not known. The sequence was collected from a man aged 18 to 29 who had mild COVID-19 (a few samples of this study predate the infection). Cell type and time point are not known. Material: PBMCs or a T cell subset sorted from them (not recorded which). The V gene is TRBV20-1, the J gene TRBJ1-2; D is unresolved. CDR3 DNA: TGCAGTGCTAACCCAGATTTTGGTGGCTACACCTTC. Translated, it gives CSANPDFGGYTF.